This T cell receptor (beta chain) derives from a study of beta chain features in type 1 diabetes. General study points: Naive, central memory and Treg TCRB repertoires seemed to resemble each other more closely in patients than they did in healthy donors.

About this clone itself: Its specificity is not known.

Reverse transcription of all isolated RNA meant that expressed TCRB transcripts were sequenced. The repertoire was sequenced with immunoSEQ multiplex PCR; TCRdb's copy has only in-frame clones and lacks some. This table holds roughly 400,000 clones, more than 11% found once. The length of the CDR3 is 13 residues. Deletions cut 5 bases from V and 7 bases from J, with 14 bases between. Germline CDR1 MNHNY, CDR2 SVGAGI (reference sequence). Sequenced: naive CD4+ T cells from blood. The clonotype was recovered from a man younger than 45 in good health. The rearrangement links TRBV6-6 to TRBJ1-2; perhaps TRBD1 as D (5 bases). This CDR3 reads CASSDNRRGGYTF. CDR3 sequence (DNA): TGTGCCAGCAGTGATAACAGGAGAGGTGGCTACACCTTC.